This T cell receptor (beta chain) derives from a study of blood T cells in healthy people across ages. The ends lost 5 bases at V and 4 bases at J; junction bases unmatched: 6. The germline V gene has CDR1 DFQATT and CDR2 SNEGSKA (reference sequence). This CDR3 contains 13 residues. A J-beta primer mix and a sample-barcoded 5' primer were used in a second PCR of about 7 to 12 cycles. TCRdb fed the 5' RACE reads into MiXCR, producing one record per CDR3 protein. This sample carries approximately 780,000 distinct CDR3 sequences, around 24% of them seen once, and the ten largest clones take 3%. The data also belong to a second study, concerning T cells of mothers and their children. From that second work: Donors comprised three healthy Caucasian mothers plus their six children. Per mother, over 8 million TCR beta CDR3 reads were obtained; per child, a few million. Overlap in related mother-child pairs always slightly exceeded unrelated pairs, never significantly.

The sequencing sample was made of blood. The sequence was collected from a boy younger than 18 in good health. This rearrangement joins TRBV20-1 to TRBJ2-7; 9 bases match TRBD2. The CDR3 sequence is CSASKRGAYEQYF. The CDR3, as DNA: TGCAGTGCTTCCAAGCGGGGGGCGTACGAGCAGTACTTC.